The 21 T cell receptor beta chains given below trace back to one sample, sequenced in a study of T-cell reconstitution after alpha-beta-depleted transplantation in children. This sample's TCRbeta library carried unique molecular identifier barcodes. Each CDR3 protein is one row after TCRdb ran MiXCR on the PCR reads. The sample yields some 240,000 distinct CDR3 sequences, over 9.5% seen once. The specimen was PBMCs from the stem cell graft donor, collected from the stem cell graft. All receptors come from a human donor who donated a stem cell graft to a child with SCID.

This clonotype has ten or more counts. The V gene is TRBV12-3 or TRBV12-4, the J gene TRBJ1-2, with D perhaps TRBD1 (6 bases). The length of the CDR3 is 11 residues. Trimming pared 10 bases from V and 8 bases from J, leaving 14 bases between. The CDR3 spells CATKDRTGYTF. CDR3 nucleotide sequence: TGTGCCACCAAAGACAGGACGGGCTACACCTTC.

The chain combines TRBV4-3 with TRBJ1-4; TRBD1 aligns across 7 bases. CDR3 length: 16 residues. Looked up from germline, CDR1 is LGHNA and CDR2 is YSLEER. Trimming at V came to 0 bases and at J to 8 bases, leaving 9 bases not matched to a gene. The CDR3 sequence: CASSQDREGAREKLFF. The CDR3 DNA reads TGCGCCAGCAGCCAAGATCGGGAGGGGGCGAGGGAAAAACTGTTTTTT.

This clonotype has at least ten counts. The chain employs TRBV5-1 and TRBJ1-1; TRBD1 is a possible D gene (5 bases). V gave up 6 bases and J gave up 6 bases, with 15 bases separating them. Germline loops: CDR1 SGHRS, CDR2 YFSETQ. The CDR3 length is 13 residues. The CDR3 reads CASTPSGVAEAFF. CDR3 nucleotide sequence: TGCGCCAGCACCCCTTCGGGGGTGGCTGAAGCTTTCTTT.

This clonotype appeared many times. The chain employs TRBV7-3 and TRBJ2-2; D uncertain. From germline, CDR1 is SGHTA and CDR2 FQGTGA. The CDR3 is made up of 13 amino acids. V was shortened by 6 bases and J by 6 bases, with 11 bases between the two germline ends. The CDR3 reads CASRPDAAGELFF. In DNA form, the CDR3 reads TGTGCCAGCAGACCAGACGCAGCCGGGGAGCTGTTTTTT.

This clonotype has ten or more counts. The chain links TRBV24-1 to TRBJ2-6, with D possibly matching TRBD2 (6 bases). Germline CDR1 reads KGHDR; CDR2 reads SFDVKD. CDR3 size: 13 residues. The V end lost 3 bases, the J end lost 13 bases, and 12 bases lay between the germline ends. In DNA, the CDR3 is TGTGCCACCAGTGATGGTCAGGGAGGAGTCCTGACTTTC. Protein product: CATSDGQGGVLTF.

This clonotype was observed many times. V is TRBV7-2 and J is TRBJ1-5; possibly TRBD1 for D (6 bases). The CDR3 contains 15 residues. With 5 bases removed from V and 2 bases from J, the gap between germline ends came to 13 bases. Germline CDR1 and CDR2: SGHTA and FQGNSA. The CDR3 here is CASSLRGIGNQPQHF. DNA for the CDR3: TGTGCCAGCAGCCTGAGGGGGATCGGCAATCAGCCCCAGCATTTT.

This clonotype was seen repeatedly, ten times or more. The chain couples TRBV19 to TRBJ2-7; 7 positions agree with TRBD1. The germline gives CDR1 LNHDA, CDR2 SQIVND (reference sequence). The V segment lost 6 bases and the J segment 4 bases; nucleotides outside the gene matches: 9. This CDR3 region has 14 residues. The CDR3 loop reads CASSRKTGEYEQYF. CDR3 nucleotide sequence: TGTGCCAGTAGCCGTAAAACAGGGGAATACGAGCAGTACTTC. Variable domain in full (rest from reference TRBV19 and TRBJ2-7): DGGITQSPKYLFRKEGQNVTLSCEQNLNHDAMYWYRQDPGQGLRLIYYSQIVNDFQKGDIAEGYSVSREKKESFPLTVTSAQKNPTAFYLCASSRKTGEYEQYFGPGTRLTVT.

This clonotype was detected many times. The V gene is TRBV7-9, the J gene TRBJ2-2; D is undetermined. The CDR3 is made up of 14 amino acids. Germline CDR1 SEHNR, CDR2 FQNEAQ (reference sequence). Trimming took off 4 bases at V and 4 bases at J, with 10 bases between the two ends. Here the CDR3 reads CASSSPLSTGELFF. The CDR3 DNA is TGTGCCAGCAGCTCCCCACTGAGCACCGGGGAGCTGTTTTTT.

This clonotype has just one count. At one end the junction does not follow the germline gene, possibly because of a read error. V gene TRBV5-1 combines with J gene TRBJ1-1, with D possibly being TRBD1 (6 bases). The CDR3 loop spans 17 amino acids. Germline V CDR1 and CDR2: SGHRS, YFSETQ. Here the CDR3 DNA reads TGCACCAGCAGGTGGACGCCGGGGGGGCTCATGAACACTGAAGCTTTCTTT. It translates to CTSRWTPGGLMNTEAFF.

This clonotype came up many times. The chain has TRBV20-1 and TRBJ1-1, with unresolved D. CDR1 is DFQATT and CDR2 is SNEGSKA in the germline V gene (reference sequence). This CDR3 contains 12 residues. Trimming took off 5 bases at V and 1 base at J, with 8 bases between the two ends. The CDR3 region is CSALQPNTEAFF. In nucleotides, the CDR3 is TGCAGTGCTCTACAGCCGAACACTGAAGCTTTCTTT.

This clonotype was recorded at least ten times. The gene calls are TRBV19 and TRBJ1-2; TRBD1 is a possible D gene (5 bases). Looked up from germline, CDR1 is LNHDA and CDR2 is SQIVND (reference sequence). V lost 3 bases to trimming and J lost 6 bases, with 17 bases between them. There are 15 residues in the CDR3. The CDR3 region has the DNA TGTGCCAGTAGTATGGGGGGACGGAGTTTGAATGGCTACACCTTC. This gives the protein CASSMGGRSLNGYTF.

In its sample, this clonotype was seen many times. The rearrangement uses TRBV28 and TRBJ2-7, with no clear D. V lost 8 bases and J 2 bases, leaving 10 bases between the germline ends. The CDR3 covers 12 residues. The germline CDR1 and CDR2 sequences are MDHEN and SYDVKM. CDR3 coding DNA: TGTGCCAGCTCACAATCTACCTACGAGCAGTACTTC. Translated, it gives CASSQSTYEQYF.

This clonotype was counted only a few times. The chain has TRBV2 and TRBJ1-4; no definite D call. The CDR3 is 13 amino acids. V lost 11 bases and J lost 0, with 10 bases in between. Germline CDR1 reads SNHLY; CDR2 reads FYNNEI. CDR3 sequence: CASRQATNEKLFF. CDR3 DNA: TGTGCCTCCCGGCAAGCAACTAATGAAAAACTGTTTTTT.

In its sample, this clonotype was seen many times. This rearrangement joins TRBV6-5 to TRBJ1-4, with unresolved D. Germline V gene data show CDR1 as MNHEY and CDR2 as SVGAGI. The V gene lost 2 bases and the J gene lost 8 bases, with 9 bases spanning the gap. The CDR3 has 13 amino acids. Written as DNA, the CDR3 is TGTGCCAGCAGTTACGGGAGTGGGGAAAAACTGTTTTTT. Protein sequence: CASSYGSGEKLFF.

In this sample, this clonotype turned up a few times. The chain joins TRBV28 to TRBJ2-6, with 14 bases that match TRBD2. Losses at the gene ends were 5 bases for V and 3 bases for J; bases not matched to a gene: 3. The CDR3 sequence is 17 residues long. Germline V gene lookup returns CDR1 MDHEN and CDR2 SYDVKM. The CDR3 coding sequence is TGTGCCAGCAGTCCCGGGACTAGCGGGGGTGGGGCCAACGTCCTGACTTTC. Translated, it gives CASSPGTSGGGANVLTF.

The chain joins TRBV20-1 to TRBJ1-1; 8 bases are a match to TRBD1. CDR1 DFQATT and CDR2 SNEGSKA come from the germline V gene (reference sequence). This CDR3 comprises 15 residues. J gave up 3 bases and V 3 bases, and 9 bases lay outside the gene matches. The CDR3 sequence: CSASRQPGQDTEAFF. The CDR3 nucleotides are TGCAGTGCTAGCCGACAACCGGGACAGGACACTGAAGCTTTCTTT.

This clonotype was counted at least ten times. The rearrangement uses TRBV5-1 and TRBJ2-5, with TRBD2 identical over 9 bases. There are 18 residues in the CDR3. The germline gives CDR1 SGHRS, CDR2 YFSETQ. V shed 0 bases and J 5 bases; nucleotides not matched to a gene: 14. The CDR3 sequence is CASSLAPVERGAVETQYF. In DNA, the CDR3 is TGCGCCAGCAGCTTGGCCCCGGTGGAGCGGGGGGCGGTGGAGACCCAGTACTTC.

Ten or more counts support this clonotype. The rearrangement joins TRBV12-3 or TRBV12-4 to TRBJ1-3; D ambiguous. The CDR3 runs 12 residues. Trimming pared 3 bases from V and 1 base from J, leaving 1 base between. The CDR3 is CASSFSGNTIYF. The CDR3 coding sequence is TGTGCCAGCAGTTTTTCTGGAAACACCATATATTTT.

This clonotype was counted at least ten times. This chain uses TRBV6-5 with TRBJ2-2; D possibly corresponds to TRBD2 (5 bases). Germline loops: CDR1 MNHEY, CDR2 SVGAGI. V lost 6 bases and J lost 4, with 9 bases in between. CDR3 length: 13 amino acids. CDR3: CASRGGGTGELFF. In DNA form, the CDR3 reads TGTGCCAGCAGGGGCGGAGGCACCGGGGAGCTGTTTTTT.

This clonotype showed up many times. This chain links TRBV7-6 with TRBJ2-1, with 14 bases aligning to TRBD2. Germline V CDR1 and CDR2: SGHVS, FNYEAQ. V lost 2 bases to trimming and J lost 7 bases; unmatched junction nucleotides: 16. CDR3 size: 20 residues. CDR3 loop: CASSLWTSGGRSRSRNEQFF. CDR3 coding DNA: TGTGCCAGCAGCTTATGGACTAGCGGGGGGCGATCGAGATCGAGGAATGAGCAGTTCTTC.

This clonotype was picked up a small number of times. The chain links TRBV20-1 to TRBJ2-1; D remains unclear. This CDR3 spans 16 amino acids. Germline V lookup: CDR1 DFQATT, CDR2 SNEGSKA (reference sequence). V lost 3 bases to trimming and J lost 3 bases, with 18 bases between them. The CDR3 reads CSARGAGSVNYNEQFF. DNA for the CDR3: TGCAGTGCTAGGGGCGCCGGGTCGGTAAACTACAATGAGCAGTTCTTC.